This T cell receptor (beta chain) derives from a study of cytomegalovirus exposure and HLA in healthy donors. Study-level points and caveats: TCR association rates varied by HLA locus in a later analysis, with DRB1 highest and HLA-C lowest.

The CDR3 has 14 residues. The V segment lost 8 bases and the J segment 1 base; nucleotides outside the gene matches: 6. Germline CDR1 SNHLY, CDR2 FYNNEI. For this clone: Antigen unknown.

With 60 Vbeta and 13 Jbeta primers, the PCR was carried out. Clones were read by immunoSEQ multiplex PCR, and TCRdb kept only the in-frame ones, dropping some. The data hold 140,000 to 150,000 clones, with around 79% observed a single time. The receptor's source is a man aged 35 to 55 in good health and CMV-seropositive. This sequence joins TRBV2 and TRBJ1-1; 8 bases are shared with TRBD1. Sequenced input: PBMCs. The CDR3: CASGTGTGNTEAFF. For the CDR3, the DNA is TGTGCCAGCGGGACCGGGACAGGGAACACTGAAGCTTTCTTT. Full variable domain (missing parts from reference TRBV2 and TRBJ1-1): EPEVTQTPSHQVTQMGQEVILRCVPISNHLYFYWYRQILGQKVEFLVSFYNNEISEKSEIFDDQFSVERPDGSNFTLKIRSTKLEDSAMYFCASGTGTGNTEAFFGQGTRLTVV.